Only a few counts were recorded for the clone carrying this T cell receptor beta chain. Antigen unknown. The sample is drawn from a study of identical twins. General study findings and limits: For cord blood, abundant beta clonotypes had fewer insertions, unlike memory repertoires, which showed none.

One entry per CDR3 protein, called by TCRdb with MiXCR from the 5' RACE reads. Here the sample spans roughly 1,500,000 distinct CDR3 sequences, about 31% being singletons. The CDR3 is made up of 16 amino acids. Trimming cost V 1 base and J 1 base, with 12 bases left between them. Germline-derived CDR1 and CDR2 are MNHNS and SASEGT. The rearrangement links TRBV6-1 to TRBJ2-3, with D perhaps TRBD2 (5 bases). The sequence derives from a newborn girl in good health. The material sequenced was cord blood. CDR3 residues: CASSEVVGEGTDTQYF. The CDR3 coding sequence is TGTGCCAGCAGTGAAGTCGTGGGAGAGGGCACAGATACGCAGTATTTT.